A single T cell receptor (beta chain) is shown here with its context. Its target is unknown. This entry belongs to a study of CD8+CD57+ T cells in acquired aplastic anemia. Broader study findings: Common to patients and controls were twenty-nine CD8+ CDR3 sequences. Patients did not significantly differ from controls in CD8+ Simpson's diversity.

Genomic DNA, the template, was used for profiling of the TCR beta VDJ and CDR3. One entry per CDR3 protein, called by TCRdb with MiXCR from the reads. This table holds around 210,000 distinct CDR3 sequences, about 60% found once. Previously, flow cytometry had revealed CD8+CD57+ cell expansion in the patients chosen for sequencing. Sampling of blood occurred while the patients had still received no therapy. The CDR3 is made up of 14 amino acids. Germline assignment: CDR1 KGHSH and CDR2 LQKENI. Trimming took 3 bases from V and 3 from J, leaving 11 bases between them. This clonotype was sampled from a human donor with aplastic anemia. The source material was sorted CD4+, CD8+, or CD8+CD57+ T cells (not recorded which) from PBMCs. This chain connects TRBV18 to TRBJ2-5; the D is unclear. Written as DNA, the CDR3 is TGTGCCAGCTCACCGCCATCGACAAAAGAGACCCAGTACTTC. It encodes CASSPPSTKETQYF.